The source of this TCR beta chain is a study of OX40 agonist ivuxolimab in advanced cancers. Study-level background: Patients were treated with ivuxolimab, an agonistic anti-OX40 (CD134) antibody. Ivuxolimab doses were 0.01, 0.1, 0.3, 1.5, 3 or 10 mg/kg every 2 weeks.

General study findings and limits: Researchers report that CD8+ T cells had, on average, more expanded clones than CD4+.

Concerning this clone itself: What it binds is unknown.

Assay: immunoSEQ multiplex PCR; the TCRdb copy retains only in-frame clones and omits some. The data show tens of thousands of clones, about 82% seen once. The sequence came from an adult with an advanced solid tumor such as melanoma, head and neck, liver or kidney cancer. Source: CD4+ or CD8+ T cells sorted from blood, taken in a trial of the OX40 agonist ivuxolimab.

Here the CDR3 DNA reads TGTGCCTCCTCGGGACTAGCAATCGATACGCAGTATTTT. It is translated as CASSGLAIDTQYF. J is TRBJ2-3 and V is TRBV30; 9 bases agree with TRBD2. V lost 7 bases and J lost 6; bases outside the gene matches: 8. Germline-derived CDR1 and CDR2 are GTSNPN and SVGIG (reference sequence). The length of the CDR3 is 13 residues.